This T cell receptor (beta chain) was profiled in a study (dated by TCRdb to between 2015 and 2016). The CDR3, from cysteine to phenylalanine, totals 14 residues. Just CDR3 DNA is preserved here, 42 bases in frame from base 1. The CDR1 and CDR2 encoded by the germline V gene are SGHRS and YFSETQ. Clipping removes 7 bases from V and 4 bases from J, with 6 as the unmatched junction base count. There are a few counts of this clonotype. The antigen it binds to is not known. No per-base quality is available; no much larger clone lies one base away. Library preparation used RT-PCR. Sequencing relied on an Illumina MiSeq. Using fastp trimming at Q25 and MiXCR clonotype assembly, TCRdb reanalyzed the public sequencing data and kept in-frame beta chains. Each record represents a unique CDR3 protein, reported with the most common genes and DNA among its rows. For this sample there are more than 600,000 distinct CDR3 sequences; approximately 15% appear just once. The ten largest clones capture around 3.3% of the sample.

This sequence uses TRBV5-1 and TRBJ2-2, with 8 bases matching TRBD1. Sequenced material: memory CD4+ T cells from blood. The receptor was isolated from a female donor in good health, serving as a healthy control. CDR3 reads: CASRDRTGTGELFF. At the DNA level, the sequence is TGCGCCAGCCGGGACAGGACGGGCACCGGGGAGCTGTTTTTT.